The 15 T cell receptor beta chains below come from one sample, sequenced in a study of vaccination effects on CD4 cells after COVID-19. Culture lasted approximately 10 days before CD4+ T cell isolation. The protocol was immunoSEQ multiplex PCR, while the TCRdb copy is restricted to in-frame clones and leaves out a portion. Seen here are around 70,000 clones, roughly three quarters observed once, and the top ten hold roughly 1.9%. The antigens of these receptors remain unknown. This specimen was CD4+ T cells from PBMCs cultured without peptide, taken before COVID-19 vaccination. Receptor source: a human donor who received a COVID-19 vaccine.

This sequence joins TRBV30 and TRBJ2-5; 10 positions agree with TRBD2. CDR3 length: 15 amino acids. The germline gives CDR1 GTSNPN, CDR2 SVGIG (reference sequence). V shed 4 bases and J 2 bases; nucleotides not matched to a gene: 7. The CDR3 region has the DNA TGTGCCTGGAAGGTTCTAGCGGGGGAACAAGAGACCCAGTACTTC. As protein: CAWKVLAGEQETQYF.

This clone appeared a few times. This chain uses TRBV10-2 with TRBJ2-2, with 10 bases aligning to TRBD2. Germline V lookup: CDR1 WSHSY, CDR2 SAAADI. V dropped 7 bases and J dropped 4; count of bases not matched to a gene: 9. This CDR3 is built from 16 residues. The CDR3 sequence: CASKNSGGRGTGELFF. DNA of the CDR3: TGCGCCAGCAAGAATAGCGGGGGGCGAGGCACCGGGGAGCTGTTTTTT.

J is TRBJ1-4 and V is TRBV18, with TRBD1 matching over 7 bases. With V trimmed by 6 bases and J by 3 bases, 4 bases remained unmatched. Germline-derived CDR1 and CDR2 are KGHSH and LQKENI. This CDR3 is 14 amino acids long. CDR3 sequence (DNA): TGTGCCAGCTCTACCGGGACAGCTAATGAAAAACTGTTTTTT. Residues: CASSTGTANEKLFF.

J is TRBJ2-2 and V is TRBV27; 9 nucleotides match TRBD1. V shed 3 bases and J 5 bases; nucleotides not matched to a gene: 10. The CDR3 has 17 residues. Germline loops: CDR1 MNHEY, CDR2 SMNVEV (reference sequence). The DNA of the CDR3 is TGTGCCAGCAGTTTCCTTGGGGGGACAGGGAGAACCGGGGAGCTGTTTTTT. Translation gives CASSFLGGTGRTGELFF.

This clone was seen more than once but under ten times. V gene TRBV4-1 combines with J gene TRBJ1-2, with D uncertain. Trimming took off 0 bases at V and 6 bases at J, with 14 bases between the two ends. Germline CDR1 reads MGHRA; CDR2 reads YSYEKL. The CDR3 runs to 15 residues. The CDR3 reads CASSQDEGKWNGYTF. For the CDR3, the DNA is TGCGCCAGCAGCCAAGATGAGGGAAAGTGGAATGGCTACACCTTC.

The chain uses TRBV18 and TRBJ1-5; D may be TRBD1 (5 bases). Germline V gene sequence: CDR1 KGHSH, CDR2 LQKENI. V shed 0 bases and J shed 3 bases, with 15 bases lying between them. This CDR3 spans 17 amino acids. Written as DNA, the CDR3 is TGTGCCAGCTCACCACCGAATTTGGGACGGACCAATCAGCCCCAGCATTTT. It translates to CASSPPNLGRTNQPQHF.

The chain recombines TRBV6-1 with TRBJ1-6, with D possibly being TRBD1 (5 bases). The CDR3 runs 17 residues. From germline, CDR1 is MNHNS and CDR2 SASEGT. Trimming cost V 2 bases and J 0 bases, with 11 bases left between them. The CDR3 loop is CASSERDASSYNSPLHF. CDR3 sequence (DNA): TGTGCCAGCAGTGAAAGGGACGCGAGCTCCTATAATTCACCCCTCCACTTT.

The V gene is TRBV30, the J gene TRBJ2-2; D is undetermined. Germline V lookup: CDR1 GTSNPN, CDR2 SVGIG (reference sequence). V was shortened by 3 bases and J by 3 bases, with 8 bases between the two germline ends. This CDR3 is 13 amino acids long. As DNA, the CDR3 is TGTGCCTGGAGGGACCGATACACCGGGGAGCTGTTTTTT. It yields the protein CAWRDRYTGELFF.

This chain joins TRBV21-1 and TRBJ2-3. TRBV21-1 is a pseudogene segment. The CDR3 has 12 amino acids. The CDR3 protein is CANKTGPDTQYF. DNA of the CDR3: TGTGCCAATAAAACCGGCCCAGATACGCAGTATTTT.

This clone was detected a few times. This chain uses TRBV7-2 with TRBJ2-7; D is ambiguous. Deletions cut 5 bases from V and 4 bases from J, with 12 bases between. Germline CDR1 and CDR2: SGHTA and FQGNSA. The CDR3 spans 13 residues. The CDR3 protein is CASSITPQYEQYV. For the CDR3, the DNA is TGTGCCAGCAGCATCACCCCACAGTACGAGCAGTACGTC.

This clone showed up just once. V and J are TRBV5-1 and TRBJ2-3, with D hard to call. The CDR3 is made up of 14 amino acids. CDR1 and CDR2 from the germline V gene are SGHRS and YFSETQ. The V gene lost 4 bases and the J gene lost 6 bases, with 15 bases spanning the gap. This chain's CDR3 is CASSITLSGDTQYF. In nucleotides, the CDR3 is TGCGCCAGCAGCATCACTTTGTCTGGGGATACGCAGTATTTT.

Points on this clone: In the same sample, other DNA sequences code for this CDR3. The rearrangement links TRBV12-3 or TRBV12-4 to TRBJ2-5; 7 nucleotides align to TRBD1. This CDR3 is built from 13 residues. The V segment lost 2 bases and the J segment 5 bases; nucleotides outside the gene matches: 2. The CDR3 sequence: CASSLRGPETQYF. The CDR3, as DNA: TGTGCCAGCAGTTTAAGGGGGCCCGAGACCCAGTACTTC.

This clone was recorded a few times. V usage is TRBV19 and J usage is TRBJ1-1, with a weak D call TRBD1 (5 bases). Germline CDR1 is LNHDA and CDR2 is SQIVND (reference sequence). The CDR3 loop spans 15 amino acids. Trimming shortened V by 9 bases and J by 0 bases, and 17 bases separated the two germline ends. The CDR3 DNA reads as TGTGCCAGCCGAAATACAGGTACAATGAACACTGAAGCTTTCTTT. The encoded protein is CASRNTGTMNTEAFF. Full variable domain (outside the CDR3, taken from reference TRBV19 and TRBJ1-1): DGGITQSPKYLFRKEGQNVTLSCEQNLNHDAMYWYRQDPGQGLRLIYYSQIVNDFQKGDIAEGYSVSREKKESFPLTVTSAQKNPTAFYLCASRNTGTMNTEAFFGQGTRLTVV.

This clone appeared a few times. The CDR3 sequence: CASSRGQGETGELFF. DNA for the CDR3: TGTGCCAGCTCCAGAGGACAGGGCGAGACCGGGGAGCTGTTTTTT. The chain carries TRBV18 and TRBJ2-2; TRBD1 aligns across 8 bases. The length of the CDR3 is 15 residues. V was pared by 6 bases and J by 5 bases, with 8 bases of the junction left unmatched. Germline V CDR1 and CDR2: KGHSH, LQKENI.

The chain carries TRBV5-6 and TRBJ2-5, with a tentative D call TRBD2 (5 bases). Per the germline V gene, CDR1 is SGHDT and CDR2 is YYEEEE. V was shortened by 1 base and J by 2 bases, with 15 bases between the two germline ends. The CDR3 is made up of 16 amino acids. The CDR3 bases are TGTGCCAGCAGCTTGATAGGAGCGGCAGATCAAGAGACCCAGTACTTC. Encoded protein: CASSLIGAADQETQYF. The full variable domain, in which reference TRBV5-6 and TRBJ2-5 provide the parts outside the CDR3, is DAGVTQSPTHLIKTRGQQVTLRCSPKSGHDTVSWYQQALGQGPQFIFQYYEEEERQRGNFPDRFSGHQFPNYSSELNVNALLLGDSALYLCASSLIGAADQETQYFGPGTRLLVL.